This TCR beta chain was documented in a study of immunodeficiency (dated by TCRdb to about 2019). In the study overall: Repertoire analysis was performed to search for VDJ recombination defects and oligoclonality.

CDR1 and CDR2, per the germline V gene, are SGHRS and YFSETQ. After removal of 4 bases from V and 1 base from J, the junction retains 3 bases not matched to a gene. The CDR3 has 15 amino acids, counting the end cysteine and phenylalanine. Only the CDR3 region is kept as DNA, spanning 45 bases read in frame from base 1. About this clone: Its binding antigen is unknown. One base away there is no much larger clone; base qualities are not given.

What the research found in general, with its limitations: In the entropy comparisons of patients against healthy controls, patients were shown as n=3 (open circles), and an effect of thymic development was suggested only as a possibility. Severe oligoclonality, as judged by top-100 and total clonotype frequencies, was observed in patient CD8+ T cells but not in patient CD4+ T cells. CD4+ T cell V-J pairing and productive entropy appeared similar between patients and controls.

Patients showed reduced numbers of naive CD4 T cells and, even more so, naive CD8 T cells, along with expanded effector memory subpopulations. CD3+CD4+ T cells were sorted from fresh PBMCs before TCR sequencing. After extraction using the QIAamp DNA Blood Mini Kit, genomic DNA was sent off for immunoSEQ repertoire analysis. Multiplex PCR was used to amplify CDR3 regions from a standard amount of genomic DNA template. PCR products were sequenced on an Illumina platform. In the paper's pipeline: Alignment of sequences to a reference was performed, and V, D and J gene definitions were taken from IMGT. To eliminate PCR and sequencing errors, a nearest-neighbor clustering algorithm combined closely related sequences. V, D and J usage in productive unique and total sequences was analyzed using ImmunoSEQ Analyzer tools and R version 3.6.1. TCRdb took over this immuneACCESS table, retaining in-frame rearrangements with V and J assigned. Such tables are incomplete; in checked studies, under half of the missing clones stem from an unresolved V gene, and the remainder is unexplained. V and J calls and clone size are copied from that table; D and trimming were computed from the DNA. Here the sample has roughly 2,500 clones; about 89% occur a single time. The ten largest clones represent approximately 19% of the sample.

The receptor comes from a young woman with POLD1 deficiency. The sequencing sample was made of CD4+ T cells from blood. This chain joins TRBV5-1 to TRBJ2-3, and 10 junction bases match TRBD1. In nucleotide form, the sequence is TGCGCCAGCAGCAACGGACAGGGGGGCACAGATACGCAGTATTTT. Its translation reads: CASSNGQGGTDTQYF.